Following are 17 T cell receptor beta chains from one sample sequenced in a study of metastatic and nonmetastatic thyroid tumors. TCRdb reprocessed the PCR reads via MiXCR. The sample holds approximately 39,000 clones; about a fifth are singletons and the top ten take roughly a sixth. Not a single patient had been given any form of treatment at any point before undergoing thyroid surgery. Sequencing was carried out using blood. These receptors were taken from a female donor with papillary thyroid cancer or a benign thyroid nodule (not recorded which). Some clones in this sample may be carry-over from other donors' samples.

On this clone: The junction departs from germline at one end; a sequencing error may be responsible. The V call is TRBV6-4, the J call TRBJ2-1, with D tentatively TRBD2 (5 bases). The CDR3 totals 14 residues. Germline CDR1 and CDR2: MRHNA and SNTAGT. In DNA, the CDR3 is TGTGCCAGCATTGACAAGCGGCAGTACAATGAGCAGTTCTTC. Translation: CASIDKRQYNEQFF.

This clone was counted ten times or more. The chain has TRBV9 and TRBJ2-2; D is possibly TRBD1 (6 bases). The CDR3 extends over 14 amino acids. Germline values: CDR1 SGDLS, CDR2 YYNGEE. V dropped 2 bases and J dropped 4 bases, with 9 bases sitting between them. CDR3: CASSVGAGTGELFF. The CDR3 bases are TGTGCCAGCAGCGTGGGGGCGGGCACCGGGGAGCTGTTTTTT.

This clone was counted many times. This rearrangement joins TRBV30 to TRBJ2-5; D is ambiguous. CDR1 and CDR2 (germline): GTSNPN, SVGIG (reference sequence). Trimming stripped 2 bases from V and 0 bases from J, with 7 bases between. The CDR3 has 13 residues. CDR3 sequence: CAWSKGNQETQYF. The CDR3 nucleotides read TGTGCCTGGAGTAAAGGCAACCAAGAGACCCAGTACTTC.

This clone was detected a few times. The chain carries TRBV6-1 and TRBJ2-3, with D hard to call. In germline, CDR1 is MNHNS, CDR2 SASEGT. Trimming took 7 bases from V and 1 from J, leaving 12 bases between them. The CDR3 is 14 amino acids. CDR3 residues: CASMRRDGTDTQYF. In nucleotides, the CDR3 is TGTGCCAGCATGAGACGTGACGGCACAGATACGCAGTATTTT.

In its sample, this clone was seen many times. V gene TRBV9 combines with J gene TRBJ2-7, with D perhaps TRBD1 (6 bases). Trimming took off 3 bases at V and 2 bases at J, with 18 bases between the two ends. Germline-derived CDR1 and CDR2 are SGDLS and YYNGEE. The CDR3 consists of 16 residues. CDR3 in DNA: TGTGCCAGCAGCGAGGAAAGGACAGATCTCCCCTACGAGCAGTACTTC. Protein sequence: CASSEERTDLPYEQYF.

V gene TRBV7-2 combines with J gene TRBJ2-7; D is ambiguous. Germline values: CDR1 SGHTA, CDR2 FQGNSA. V shed 1 base and J shed 5 bases, with 9 bases lying between them. This CDR3 is built from 13 residues. This chain's CDR3 is CASSLVFGDEQYF. CDR3 bases: TGTGCCAGCAGCTTAGTATTCGGCGACGAGCAGTACTTC.

This clone has ten or more counts. The V call is TRBV20-1, the J call TRBJ1-4; 8 bases are shared with TRBD1. Trimming took 4 bases from V and 17 from J; bases not matched to a gene: 15. The CDR3 runs to 13 residues. The V gene's germline CDR1 is DFQATT and CDR2 SNEGSKA (reference sequence). Here the CDR3 reads CSATRTGKGNSFF. The CDR3 nucleotides are TGCAGTGCTACTAGGACAGGGAAGGGGAACTCATTTTTT.

The J gene is TRBJ2-7, the V gene TRBV20-1; 10 nucleotides align to TRBD2. This CDR3 has 14 amino acids. Germline CDR1 DFQATT, CDR2 SNEGSKA (reference sequence). After removal of 4 bases from V and 1 base from J, the junction contained 4 bases not matched to a gene. CDR3 loop: CSANLAGVSYEQYF. CDR3 bases: TGCAGTGCTAATCTAGCGGGAGTTTCCTACGAGCAGTACTTC.

As DNA, the CDR3 is TGTGCCAGCAACCGAGACGAAAGCTCTGGGGCCAACGTCCTGACTTTC. It codes for CASNRDESSGANVLTF. The rearrangement uses TRBV6-1 and TRBJ2-6, with D unclear. The ends were cut back, 7 bases at V and 0 bases at J, with 13 bases in the middle. The germline V gene encodes CDR1 MNHNS and CDR2 SASEGT. The CDR3 loop spans 16 amino acids.

This clone was counted at least ten times. The chain uses TRBV4-1 and TRBJ1-3, with D tentatively TRBD1 (5 bases). The CDR3 loop spans 16 amino acids. V shed 5 bases and J shed 0 bases, with 14 bases lying between them. Germline V gives CDR1 MGHRA, CDR2 YSYEKL. The CDR3 region has the DNA TGCGCCAGCAGCTCGGGCGGGGGGTACTCTGGAAACACCATATATTTT. The encoded protein is CASSSGGGYSGNTIYF.

This chain links TRBV20-1 with TRBJ1-5; D gene unclear. The germline CDR1 and CDR2 sequences are DFQATT and SNEGSKA (reference sequence). The V gene lost 0 bases and the J gene lost 1 base, with 7 bases spanning the gap. This CDR3 region has 14 residues. CDR3 DNA sequence: TGCAGTGCTAGAGAAGGTTCAAGCAATCAGCCCCAGCATTTT. The encoded protein is CSAREGSSNQPQHF.

Remarks on this clone: Compared with germline, one end of the junction differs, possibly owing to a read error. The V and J genes are TRBV11-3 and TRBJ2-7; perhaps TRBD2 as D (5 bases). This CDR3 has 14 amino acids. The germline V gene has CDR1 SGHNT and CDR2 YENEEA. This CDR3 is CASSLGGNQDERYF. In DNA, the CDR3 is TGTGCCAGCAGCTTAGGAGGGAATCAAGACGAGCGGTACTTC.

This clone appeared many times. The DNA for the CDR3 is TGTGCCACCACAGGGTCAAAAAGAGGGTTTAACTATGGCTACACCTTC. Protein sequence: CATTGSKRGFNYGYTF. This chain links TRBV19 with TRBJ1-2, with D perhaps matching TRBD1 (6 bases). With 10 bases removed from V and 1 base from J, the gap between germline ends came to 22 bases. CDR3 length: 16 residues. CDR1 LNHDA and CDR2 SQIVND come from the germline V gene (reference sequence).

There are many counts of this clone. The CDR3 coding sequence is TGTGCCTGGACGAGCGGGAGGGGGGGACTCTACGAGCAGTACTTC. Residues: CAWTSGRGGLYEQYF. This chain links TRBV30 with TRBJ2-7; TRBD2 aligns across 10 bases. V was clipped by 4 bases and J by 3 bases; unmatched bases: 9. Germline V gene data show CDR1 as GTSNPN and CDR2 as SVGIG (reference sequence). CDR3 length: 15 residues.

There are many counts of this clone. The V call is TRBV20-1, the J call TRBJ2-3; D is uncertain. The CDR3 is 13 amino acids. The ends were cut back, 0 bases at V and 4 bases at J, with 8 bases in the middle. CDR1 DFQATT and CDR2 SNEGSKA come from the germline V gene (reference sequence). The CDR3 protein is CSARDPSPDTQYF. The CDR3 DNA follows: TGCAGTGCTAGAGATCCCAGTCCAGATACGCAGTATTTT.

This clone was counted ten times or more. This chain links TRBV28 with TRBJ2-3; no clear D. The CDR3 has 13 residues. Germline CDR1 reads MDHEN; CDR2 reads SYDVKM. The V end was cut by 8 bases, the J end by 4 bases, with 13 bases between. The CDR3 DNA reads TGTGCCAGCTGGACCATAGTTGCAGATACGCAGTATTTT. It is translated as CASWTIVADTQYF.

The chain couples TRBV18 to TRBJ1-3, with no clear D. Trimming left V 0 bases short and J 0 bases short, with 9 bases between. This CDR3 comprises 16 residues. CDR1 and CDR2 from the germline V gene are KGHSH and LQKENI. The CDR3 DNA is TGTGCCAGCTCACCACCTCAGTCCCTCTCTGGAAACACCATATATTTT. It encodes CASSPPQSLSGNTIYF. Full variable domain (remainder filled in from reference TRBV18 and TRBJ1-3): NAGVMQNPRHLVRRRGQEARLRCSPMKGHSHVYWYRQLPEEGLKFMVYLQKENIIDESGMPKERFSAEFPKEGPSILRIQQVVRGDSAAYFCASSPPQSLSGNTIYFGEGSWLTVV.